This T cell receptor (beta chain) was sequenced for a study of blood T cell repertoires in COVID-19. Data came from immunoSEQ multiplex PCR; TCRdb stores just in-frame clones and leaves some out. The sample shows some 40,000 clones, 65% to 90% of them seen only once. The sequencing input was peripheral blood. This receptor was taken from a middle-aged man with active COVID-19.

The CDR3 region has the DNA TGTGCCAGCAGCTCGTCAGGGCTCATGAACACTGAAGCTTTCTTT. This gives the protein CASSSSGLMNTEAFF. J is TRBJ1-1 and V is TRBV7-8, with a tentative D call TRBD1 (5 bases). This CDR3 has 15 residues. V was clipped by 4 bases and J by 0 bases, with 12 bases between them. CDR1 and CDR2 from the germline V gene are SGHVS and FQNEAQ.